This T cell receptor (beta chain) derives from a study of CD8 T cells in ankylosing spondylitis (dated by TCRdb to the late 2010s). Broadly, across the study: T cell receptor beta repertoires were profiled in healthy donors and ankylosing spondylitis patients so that disease-linked TCR variants could be found. The full study cohort comprised around 25 ankylosing spondylitis patients and roughly 100 healthy donors. Peripheral blood samples were taken, and synovial fluid was additionally collected from ankylosing spondylitis patients.

TCRdb records Illumina HiSeq 2500 as the sequencer. Quantitative 5'-RACE with molecular barcodes was the method used to prepare the TCR beta libraries. On the study's bioinformatics: Disease-linked TCR variants were identified with a new computational method built on a probabilistic model of VDJ rearrangement. Using fastp trimming at Q25 and MiXCR clonotype assembly, TCRdb reanalyzed the public sequencing data and kept in-frame beta chains. CDR3 protein duplicates are merged, each entry listing the most common genes and DNA. These V and J calls derive from TCRdb rather than the authors' analysis. The sample table records 380,000 or so distinct CDR3 sequences; approximately 22% of these occur just once. The ten largest account for about an eighth of the sample. The paper's findings and limits, for the study overall: Some TCR beta motif variants had previously been reported in synovial fluid and blood of reactive arthritis patients, which suggested common disease-initiation mechanisms. In peripheral blood, the disease-linked clones were found at relatively low frequencies and had a CD8+ phenotype. Blood from ankylosing spondylitis patients appeared to be characterized by a TCR beta motif composed of eight or nine highly homologous amino acid variants. According to the report, matched synovial fluid samples from ankylosing spondylitis patients were significantly enriched for the disease-linked clones.

Cut back by 0 bases and 2 bases, the V and J ends lie 12 bases apart. Taken from cysteine to phenylalanine, the CDR3 has 15 residues. Of all the DNA, just the CDR3 is kept, 45 bases in frame from base 1. The germline V gene encodes CDR1 SGDLS and CDR2 YYNGEE. Worth noting for this clonotype: The antigen this receptor binds is unknown. Base quality data are lacking; no much larger clone is found one base away.

Rearrangement joined TRBV9 to TRBJ2-7, with a tentative D call of TRBD1 or TRBD2, each matching 5 bases. This TCR was recovered from a male donor with ankylosing spondylitis or in good health (not recorded which). Sequencing was carried out using blood, either unsorted or a sorted T cell fraction (not recorded which). The sequence in DNA is TGTGCCAGCAGCGTAGACGGGACGGACACCTACGAGCAGTACTTC. It translates as CASSVDGTDTYEQYF.